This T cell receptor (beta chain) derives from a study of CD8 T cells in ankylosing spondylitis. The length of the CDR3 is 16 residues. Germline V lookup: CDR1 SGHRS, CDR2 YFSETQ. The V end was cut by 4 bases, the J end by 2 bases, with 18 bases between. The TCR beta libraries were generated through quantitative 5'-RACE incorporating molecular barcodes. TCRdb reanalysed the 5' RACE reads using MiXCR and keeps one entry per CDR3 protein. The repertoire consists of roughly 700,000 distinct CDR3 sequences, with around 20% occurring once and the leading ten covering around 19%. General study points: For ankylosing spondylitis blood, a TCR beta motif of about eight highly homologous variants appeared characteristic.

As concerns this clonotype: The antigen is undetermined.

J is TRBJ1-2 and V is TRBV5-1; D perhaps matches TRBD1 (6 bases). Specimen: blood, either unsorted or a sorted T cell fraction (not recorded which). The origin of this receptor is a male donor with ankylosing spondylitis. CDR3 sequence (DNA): TGCGCCAGCAGCCATGGTGGTACAGGGAAGAACTATGGCTACACCTTC. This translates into CASSHGGTGKNYGYTF.